The clone carrying this TCR beta chain was seen a handful of times. The antigen remains undetermined. This entry comes from a study of cytomegalovirus exposure and HLA in healthy donors. Study observations and caveats: The classifier, whose performance was assessed in both the original and validation cohorts, reportedly diagnosed cytomegalovirus status with high specificity and sensitivity.

The CDR3 loop spans 15 amino acids. V lost 1 base to trimming and J lost 4 bases, with 11 bases between them. CDR1 and CDR2 (germline): LGHNT, FRNRAP. TCRdb's table, derived via immunoSEQ multiplex PCR, lists solely in-frame clones and lacks some. Of 150,000 or so clones listed, approximately 91% are singletons. The specimen was PBMCs. The rearrangement uses TRBV12-5 and TRBJ1-3; D is possibly TRBD1 (6 bases). The TCR was taken from a woman between 18 and 30 years old in good health and CMV-seropositive. The CDR3 DNA reads TGTGCTAGTGGTTTGGGCACAGGGATCGGAAACACCATATATTTT. Translated: CASGLGTGIGNTIYF.